The rows below give T cell receptor beta chains drawn from one sample of a study of OX40 agonist ivuxolimab in advanced cancers. Sequencing used immunoSEQ multiplex PCR; TCRdb keeps in-frame clones, though not all of them. The sample lists 100,000 or so clones, about 80% seen once, with roughly 5.5% in the top ten. This sample comprised CD4+ or CD8+ T cells sorted from blood, obtained in a trial of the OX40 agonist ivuxolimab. All receptors come from an adult with an advanced solid tumor such as melanoma, head and neck, liver or kidney cancer. CDR3s include the opening cysteine and the closing phenylalanine or tryptophan. Fields, in order: clone size, D gene, V gene, J gene, CDR3 DNA, CDR3 protein. The D gene is left open where the match is weak. Expanded clones are given a class, and other clones once, few, many or no size at all.

>NA|NA|TRBV6-6|TRBJ1-1
TGTGCCAGCAGTTCCCGGGGAGGGGACACTGAAGCTTTCTTT
CASSSRGGDTEAFF
>NA|TRBD2|TRBV19|TRBJ2-1
TGTGCCAGTGTTAGCGGGAGACTGGATGAGCAGTTCTTC
CASVSGRLDEQFF
>few|TRBD1|TRBV11-2|TRBJ1-2
TGTGCCAGCAGCCTGGGACAGTCATATGGCTACACCTTC
CASSLGQSYGYTF
>NA|NA|TRBV7-2|TRBJ2-5
TGTGCCAGCAGCTTAGTAGATTTGGGGGAGCGGTACTTC
CASSLVDLGERYF
>NA|NA|TRBV9|TRBJ1-1
TGTGCCAGCAGCCAAAGGGCCGGGGACACTGAAGCTTTCTTT
CASSQRAGDTEAFF
>NA|TRBD1|TRBV5-1|TRBJ2-5
TGCGCCAGCAGCTCAGGACAGGTCCAAGAGACCCAGTACTTC
CASSSGQVQETQYF
>NA|NA|TRBV6-5|TRBJ2-1
TGTGCCAGCAGTTCGGTACGGGAGCAGTTCTTC
CASSSVREQFF
>NA|TRBD2|TRBV9|TRBJ2-1
TGTGCCAGCAGTTACAGGTCCAGCGGGGGATACAATGAGCAGTTCTTC
CASSYRSSGGYNEQFF
>NA|NA|TRBV9|TRBJ2-3
TGTGCCAGCAGCGTAGGCGGAGATACGCAGTATTTT
CASSVGGDTQYF
>NA|TRBD1|TRBV6-6|TRBJ1-6
TGTGCCAGCAGTGACAGGGGAAGGCCACCCCTCCACTTT
CASSDRGRPPLHF
>NA|NA|TRBV2|TRBJ2-7
TGTGCCAGCGGGGACGTAGGCGTCCCTCGCGAGCAGTACTTC
CASGDVGVPREQYF
>NA|NA|TRBV7-3|TRBJ2-7
TGTGCCAGCAGCTTAAACGGGGGGCGGGACAAAAACGAGCAGTACTTC
CASSLNGGRDKNEQYF
>many|NA|TRBV7-9|TRBJ1-1
TGTGCCAGCAGCGCCAGAACTGAGAACACTGAAGCTTTCTTT
CASSARTENTEAFF
>NA|NA|TRBV9|TRBJ1-3
TGTGCCAGCAGCGCATCTTACTCTGGAAACACCATATATTTT
CASSASYSGNTIYF
>NA|NA|TRBV4-1|TRBJ2-5
TGCGCCAGCAGCCAAGTGGGGTTGCAAGAGGCCCAGTACTTC
CASSQVGLQEAQYF
>once|TRBD2|TRBV5-1|TRBJ2-1
TGCGCCAGCAGCGCAGGGACTAGCGATGTGCAGTTCTTC
CASSAGTSDVQFF
>NA|NA|TRBV6-1|TRBJ2-2
TGTGCCAGCAGTGAAGGGGGGCGCACCGGGGAGCTGTTTTTT
CASSEGGRTGELFF
>few|TRBD1|TRBV6-6|TRBJ2-3
TGTGCCAGCAGTTACGGCGACAGGGTGACAGATACGCAGTATTTT
CASSYGDRVTDTQYF
>NA|NA|TRBV10-3|TRBJ2-7
TGTGCCATCAGTGGGGTCAGGGGCTACGAGCAGTACTTC
CAISGVRGYEQYF
>NA|NA|TRBV2|TRBJ2-1
TGTGCCAGCAGCCGTTCTCCGGGCGGTGAGCAGTTCTTC
CASSRSPGGEQFF
>NA|TRBD1|TRBV15|TRBJ2-7
TGTGCCACCAGCAGCGGACAGGGTAGTGTATACGAGCAGTACTTC
CATSSGQGSVYEQYF
>NA|TRBD1|TRBV6-6|TRBJ1-3
TGTGCCAGCAGTTACCTAGAGGACAGGGTTGGAAACACCATATATTTT
CASSYLEDRVGNTIYF
>once|NA|TRBV6-6|TRBJ2-2
TGTGCCAGCAGGCCACTTCGGGGAGTTCCCGGGGAGCTGTTTTTT
CASRPLRGVPGELFF
>NA|NA|TRBV20-1|TRBJ1-1
TGCAGTGCTAGAATGGGTGAAGCTTTCTTT
CSARMGEAFF
>NA|NA|TRBV7-3|TRBJ2-7
TGTGCCAGCAGCCACGACGGGACGGCGGGCTACGAGCAGTACTTC
CASSHDGTAGYEQYF
>once|TRBD2|TRBV7-9|TRBJ2-2
TGTGCCAGCAGCTCCCCTAGCGGGGGGAACACCGGGGAGCTGTTTTTT
CASSSPSGGNTGELFF
>NA|NA|TRBV29-1|TRBJ2-3
TGCAGCGTTGGAAGGGATTCCACAGATACGCAGTATTTT
CSVGRDSTDTQYF
>NA|TRBD2|TRBV7-3|TRBJ2-7
TGTGCCAGCAGCTTAGCGGGGGGGCGTGAGCAGTACTTC
CASSLAGGREQYF
>NA|NA|TRBV5-6|TRBJ2-3
TGTGCCAGCAGCTATCACAGGGTTACAGATACGCAGTATTTT
CASSYHRVTDTQYF
>few|NA|TRBV19|TRBJ2-7
TGTGCCAGTAGCGAAATCCAGGGAACAATCCGCTTC
CASSEIQGTIRF
>NA|NA|TRBV12-5|TRBJ1-3
TGTGCTAGCTCCTTCTCTGGAAACACCATATATTTT
CASSFSGNTIYF
>NA|NA|TRBV7-6|TRBJ1-5
TGTGCCAGCAGCTTAAGTATCGCCTTTGGCAATCAGCCCCAGCATTTT
CASSLSIAFGNQPQHF
>NA|NA|TRBV27|TRBJ2-7
TGTGCCAGCAGAGGCTACGAGGCGGCCTACGAGCAGTACTTC
CASRGYEAAYEQYF
>NA|TRBD2|TRBV19|TRBJ2-1
TGTGCCAGTAGCCAAGGGTCTAGCGGGAATAAAGGCAATGAGCAGTTCTTC
CASSQGSSGNKGNEQFF
>NA|TRBD2|TRBV15|TRBJ2-1
TGTGCCACCACCATGGGCCGGGCGGGAGGGGCAAGTGAGCAGTTCTTC
CATTMGRAGGASEQFF
>NA|NA|TRBV5-6|TRBJ1-3
TGTGCCAGCAGCTTCAGGGCCTCTGGAAACACCATATATTTT
CASSFRASGNTIYF
>NA|TRBD1|TRBV5-1|TRBJ1-2
TGCGCCAGCAGCTTGAGCCAGGGGGCCTTGGGCTACACCTTC
CASSLSQGALGYTF
>NA|NA|TRBV9|TRBJ1-3
TGTGCCAGCACCCCGACCCCAGGAGGTGGAAACACCATATATTTT
CASTPTPGGGNTIYF
>NA|NA|TRBV5-6|TRBJ2-7
TGTGCCAGCAGCTTGCGCTACGAGCAGTACTTC
CASSLRYEQYF
>NA|NA|TRBV4-3|TRBJ2-7
TGCGCCAGCAGCCAAGATCTGGGCATGGCCTACGGGCAGTACTTC
CASSQDLGMAYGQYF
>NA|NA|TRBV7-9|TRBJ2-5
TGTGCCAGCAGCCTCGGAGAGTACCAAGAGACCCAGTACTTC
CASSLGEYQETQYF
>NA|TRBD1|TRBV9|TRBJ1-2
TGTGCCAGCAGCTCAGGGGACAGGGGTACCTATGGCTACACCTTC
CASSSGDRGTYGYTF
>NA|TRBD2|TRBV7-8|TRBJ2-7
TGTGCCAGCAGCTTTAGCGGGTCTTTACCTGTTGAGCAGTACTTC
CASSFSGSLPVEQYF
>NA|NA|TRBV19|TRBJ1-1
TGTGCCAGTAGCCGCGCGGGGGAAGGGGGCACTGAAGCTTTCTTT
CASSRAGEGGTEAFF
>NA|TRBD2|TRBV29-1|TRBJ2-6
TGCAGCGTTGAAGGGGAGGGGTCTGGGGCCAACGTCCTGACTTTC
CSVEGEGSGANVLTF
>few|NA|TRBV7-9|TRBJ1-2
TGTGCCAGCAGCTTTGGTGGGTATGGCTACACCTTC
CASSFGGYGYTF
>NA|TRBD2|TRBV11-2|TRBJ2-1
TGTGCCAGCAGCTCTAGCGGCTACAATGAGCAGTTCTTC
CASSSSGYNEQFF
>few|NA|TRBV6-1|TRBJ1-5
TGTGCCAGCAGTGAACTGAAAAAGCCCCAGCATTTT
CASSELKKPQHF
>NA|TRBD1|TRBV4-2|TRBJ1-6
TGTGCCAGCAGCCAAGATTTTGACAGGGACAATTCACCCCTCCACTTT
CASSQDFDRDNSPLHF
>NA|NA|TRBV9|TRBJ2-3
TGTGCCAGCAGCGTAGGGGACTTCACAGATACGCAGTATTTT
CASSVGDFTDTQYF
>NA|TRBD2|TRBV5-1|TRBJ2-1
TGCGCCAGCTACCCCGGGACTAGCAGCTACAATGAGCAGTTCTTC
CASYPGTSSYNEQFF
>once|TRBD1|TRBV4-1|TRBJ1-5
TGCGCCAGCAGCCAAACCGCAGGGGGCCAAGGCAATCAGCCCCAGCATTTT
CASSQTAGGQGNQPQHF
>once|NA|TRBV11-2|TRBJ2-7
TGTGCCAGCAGCTTCGGGGATAACGAGCAGTACTTC
CASSFGDNEQYF
>few|TRBD1|TRBV27|TRBJ1-4
TGTGCCAGCAGTTTGGGCTGGTTGGGACAGGGGAATGAAAAACTGTTTTTT
CASSLGWLGQGNEKLFF
>NA|NA|TRBV20-1|TRBJ2-7
TGCAGTGCTAAAACATTTGGCGAGCAGTACTTC
CSAKTFGEQYF
>NA|NA|TRBV18|TRBJ1-3
TGTGCCAGCTCACCAAATCCCAGAAGCTCTGGAAACACCATATATTTT
CASSPNPRSSGNTIYF
>NA|NA|TRBV9|TRBJ2-1
TGTGCCAGCAGCGGGCTAGGGGCATTGAATGAGCAGTTCTTC
CASSGLGALNEQFF
>NA|TRBD2|TRBV18|TRBJ2-1
TGTGCCAGCTCACCGGGACTAGCGGCCTACAATGAGCAGTTCTTC
CASSPGLAAYNEQFF
>NA|NA|TRBV7-2|TRBJ1-2
TGTGCCAGCAGTATAGGGGGGGGCGCAAGCTATGGCTACACCTTC
CASSIGGGASYGYTF